This TCR beta chain was sequenced during a study of Ad26.COV2.S vaccination and SARS-CoV-2 variants. Here immunoSEQ multiplex PCR was the method, and the copy in TCRdb shows in-frame clones only, minus some. The sample consists of hundreds of thousands of clones, 88% of them appearing once. Trimming left V 5 bases short and J 0 bases short, with 19 bases between. Germline CDR1 is MDHEN and CDR2 is SYDVKM. The CDR3 has 17 amino acids. Indicated treatment: roughly 20 received Ad26.COV2.S at low or high dose, single or two shots; about 5 received placebo; per-sample allocation not given. Following the first vaccine or placebo injection, samples were taken on day 63.

The TCR sequence derives from a person between 18 and 65 years old who received the Ad26.COV2.S COVID-19 vaccine or a placebo. The specimen was peripheral blood, collected in a trial of Ad26.COV2.S vaccine versus placebo. The chain joins TRBV28 to TRBJ1-2; TRBD1 is a possible D gene (5 bases). This CDR3 reads CASSLSGRGPTNYGYTF. In DNA, the CDR3 is TGTGCCAGCAGTCTTTCGGGAAGGGGCCCAACTAACTATGGCTACACCTTC.